This paragraph reports one T cell receptor beta chain. The germline gives CDR1 SGHRS, CDR2 YFSETQ. The CDR3 is 12 residues long. V was clipped by 1 base and J by 4 bases, with 4 bases between them. These data originate in a study of cytomegalovirus exposure and HLA in healthy donors. The study ran its PCR with 60 Vbeta and 13 Jbeta primers. The assay was immunoSEQ multiplex PCR, and TCRdb's table has in-frame clones only and misses some. The listing records under 250,000 clones. The specimen sequenced was PBMCs. The chain links TRBV5-1 to TRBJ2-3; D is uncertain. The receptor comes from a girl under 10 years old in good health and CMV-seropositive. CDR3 DNA: TGCGCCAGCAGCTTGATAGCAGATACGCAGTATTTT. Amino acids: CASSLIADTQYF.